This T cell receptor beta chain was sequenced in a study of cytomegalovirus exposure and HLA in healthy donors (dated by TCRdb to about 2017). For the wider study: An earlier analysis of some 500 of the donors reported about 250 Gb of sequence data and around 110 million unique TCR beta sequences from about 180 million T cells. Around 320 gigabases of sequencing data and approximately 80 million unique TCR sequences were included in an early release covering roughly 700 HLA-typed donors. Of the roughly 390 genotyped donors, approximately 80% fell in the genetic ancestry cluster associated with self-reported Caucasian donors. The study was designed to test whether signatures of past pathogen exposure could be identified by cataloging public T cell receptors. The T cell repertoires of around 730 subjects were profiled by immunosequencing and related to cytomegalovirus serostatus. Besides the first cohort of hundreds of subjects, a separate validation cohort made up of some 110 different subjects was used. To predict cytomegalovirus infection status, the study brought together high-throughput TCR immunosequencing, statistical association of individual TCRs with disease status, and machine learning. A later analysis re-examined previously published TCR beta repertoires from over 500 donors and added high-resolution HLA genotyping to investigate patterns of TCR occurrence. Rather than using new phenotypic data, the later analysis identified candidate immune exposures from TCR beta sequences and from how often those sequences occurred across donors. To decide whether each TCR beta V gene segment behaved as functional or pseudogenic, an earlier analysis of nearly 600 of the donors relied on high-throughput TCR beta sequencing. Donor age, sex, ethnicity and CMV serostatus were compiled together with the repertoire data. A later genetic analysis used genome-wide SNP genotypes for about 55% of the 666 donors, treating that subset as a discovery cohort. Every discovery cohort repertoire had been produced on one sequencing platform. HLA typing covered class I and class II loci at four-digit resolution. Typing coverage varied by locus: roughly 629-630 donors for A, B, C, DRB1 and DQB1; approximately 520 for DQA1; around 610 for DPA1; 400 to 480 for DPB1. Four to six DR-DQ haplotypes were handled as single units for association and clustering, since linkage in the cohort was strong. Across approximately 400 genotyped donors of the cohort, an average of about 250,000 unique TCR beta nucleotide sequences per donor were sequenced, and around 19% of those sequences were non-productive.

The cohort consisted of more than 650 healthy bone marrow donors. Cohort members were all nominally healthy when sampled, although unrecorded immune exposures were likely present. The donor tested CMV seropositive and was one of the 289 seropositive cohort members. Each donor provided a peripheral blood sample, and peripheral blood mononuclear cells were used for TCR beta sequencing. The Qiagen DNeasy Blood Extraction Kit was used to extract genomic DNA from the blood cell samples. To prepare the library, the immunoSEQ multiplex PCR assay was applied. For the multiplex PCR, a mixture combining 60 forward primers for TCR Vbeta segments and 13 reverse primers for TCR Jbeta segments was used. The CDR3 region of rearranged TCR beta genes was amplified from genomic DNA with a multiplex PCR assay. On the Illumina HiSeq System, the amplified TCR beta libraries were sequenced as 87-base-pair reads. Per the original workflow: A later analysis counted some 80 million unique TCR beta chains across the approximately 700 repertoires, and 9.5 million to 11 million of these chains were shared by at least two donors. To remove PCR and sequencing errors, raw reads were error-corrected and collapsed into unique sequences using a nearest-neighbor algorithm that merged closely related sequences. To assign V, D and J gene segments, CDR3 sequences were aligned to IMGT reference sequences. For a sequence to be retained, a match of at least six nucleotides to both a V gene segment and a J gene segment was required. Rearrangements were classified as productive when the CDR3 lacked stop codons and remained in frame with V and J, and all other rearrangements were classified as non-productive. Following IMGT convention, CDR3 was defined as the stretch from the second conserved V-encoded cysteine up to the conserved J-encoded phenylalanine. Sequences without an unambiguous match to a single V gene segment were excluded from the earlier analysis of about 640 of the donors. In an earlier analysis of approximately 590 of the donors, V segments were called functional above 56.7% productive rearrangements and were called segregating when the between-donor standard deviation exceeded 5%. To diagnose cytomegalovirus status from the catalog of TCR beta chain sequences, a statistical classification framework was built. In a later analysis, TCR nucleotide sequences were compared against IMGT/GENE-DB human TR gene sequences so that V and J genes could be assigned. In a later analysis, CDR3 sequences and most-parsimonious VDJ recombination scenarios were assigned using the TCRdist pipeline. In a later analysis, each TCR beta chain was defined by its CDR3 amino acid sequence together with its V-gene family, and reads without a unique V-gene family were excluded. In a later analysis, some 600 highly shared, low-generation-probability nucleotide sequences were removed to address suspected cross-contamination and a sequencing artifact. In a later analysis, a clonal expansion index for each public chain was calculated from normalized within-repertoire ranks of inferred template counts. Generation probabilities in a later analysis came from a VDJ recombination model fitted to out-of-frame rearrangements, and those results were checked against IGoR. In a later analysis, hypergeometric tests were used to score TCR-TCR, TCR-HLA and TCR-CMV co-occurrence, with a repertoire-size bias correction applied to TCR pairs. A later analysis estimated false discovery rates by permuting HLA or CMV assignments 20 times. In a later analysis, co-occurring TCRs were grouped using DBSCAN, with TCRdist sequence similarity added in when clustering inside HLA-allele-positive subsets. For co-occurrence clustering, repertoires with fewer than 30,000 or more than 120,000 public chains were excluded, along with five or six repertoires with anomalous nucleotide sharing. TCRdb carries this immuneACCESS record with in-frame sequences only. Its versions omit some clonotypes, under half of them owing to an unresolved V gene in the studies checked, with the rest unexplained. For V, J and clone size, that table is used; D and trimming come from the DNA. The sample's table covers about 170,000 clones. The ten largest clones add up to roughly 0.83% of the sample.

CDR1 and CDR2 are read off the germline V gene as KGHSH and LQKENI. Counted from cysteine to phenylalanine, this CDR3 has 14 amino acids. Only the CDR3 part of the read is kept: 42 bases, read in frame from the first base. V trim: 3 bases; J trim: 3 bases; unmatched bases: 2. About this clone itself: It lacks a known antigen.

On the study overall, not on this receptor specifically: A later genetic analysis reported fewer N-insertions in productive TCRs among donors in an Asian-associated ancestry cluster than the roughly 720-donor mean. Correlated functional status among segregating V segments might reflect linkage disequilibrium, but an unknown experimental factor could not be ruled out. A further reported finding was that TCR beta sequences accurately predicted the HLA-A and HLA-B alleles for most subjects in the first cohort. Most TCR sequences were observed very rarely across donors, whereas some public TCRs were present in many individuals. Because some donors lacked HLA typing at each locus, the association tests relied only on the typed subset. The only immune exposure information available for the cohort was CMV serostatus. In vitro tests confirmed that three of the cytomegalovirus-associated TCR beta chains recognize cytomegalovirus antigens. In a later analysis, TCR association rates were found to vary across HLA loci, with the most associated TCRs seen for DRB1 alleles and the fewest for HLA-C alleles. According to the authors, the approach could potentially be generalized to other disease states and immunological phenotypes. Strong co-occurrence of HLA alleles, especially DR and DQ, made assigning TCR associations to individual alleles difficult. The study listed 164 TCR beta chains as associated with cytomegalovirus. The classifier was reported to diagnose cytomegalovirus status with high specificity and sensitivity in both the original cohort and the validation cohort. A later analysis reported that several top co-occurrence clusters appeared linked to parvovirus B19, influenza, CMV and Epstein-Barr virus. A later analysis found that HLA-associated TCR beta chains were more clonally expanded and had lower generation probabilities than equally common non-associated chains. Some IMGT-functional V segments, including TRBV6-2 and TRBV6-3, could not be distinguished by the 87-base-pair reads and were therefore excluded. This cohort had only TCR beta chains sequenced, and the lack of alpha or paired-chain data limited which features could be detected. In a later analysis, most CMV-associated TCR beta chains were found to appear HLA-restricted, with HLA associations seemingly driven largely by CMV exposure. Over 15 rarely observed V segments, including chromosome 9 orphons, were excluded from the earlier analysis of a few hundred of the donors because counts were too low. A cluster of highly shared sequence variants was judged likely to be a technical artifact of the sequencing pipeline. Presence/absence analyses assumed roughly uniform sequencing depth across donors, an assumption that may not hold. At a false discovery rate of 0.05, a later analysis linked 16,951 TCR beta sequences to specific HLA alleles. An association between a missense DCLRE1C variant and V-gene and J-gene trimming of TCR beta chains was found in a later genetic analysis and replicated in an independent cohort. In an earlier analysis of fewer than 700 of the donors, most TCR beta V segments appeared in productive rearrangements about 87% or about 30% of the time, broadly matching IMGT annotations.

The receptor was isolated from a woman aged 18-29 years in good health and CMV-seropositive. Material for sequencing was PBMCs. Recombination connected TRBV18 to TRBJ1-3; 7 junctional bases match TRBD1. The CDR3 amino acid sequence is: CASSPGTDGNTIYF. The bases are TGTGCCAGCTCACCCGGGACAGATGGAAACACCATATATTTT.